The clone carrying this T cell receptor beta chain was seen only a few times. Its ends do not fully match the called genes, so a read error is possible. The record originates from a study of blood T cells in healthy people across ages. This CDR3 has 11 residues. The germline CDR1 and CDR2 sequences are SGHKS and YYEKEE (reference sequence). Primers used in a second PCR of about 7 to 12 cycles were a sample-barcoded 5' primer and a J-beta primer mix. TCRdb redid the calling of the 5' RACE reads with MiXCR, one entry per CDR3 protein. Among about 800,000 distinct CDR3 sequences listed, approximately 25% were seen once. The sample was also linked to a second study, of T cells of mothers and their children.

The specimen was blood. The TCR originated in a boy younger than 18 in good health. This sequence joins TRBV5-5 and TRBJ1-1, with unresolved D. CDR3 nucleotides: TGTGCCAGCAGCTCCAGGTCTGAAGCTTCCTTT. It specifies CASSSRSEASF.